Each of the 32 T cell receptor beta chains below was sequenced from the same sample in a study of blood T cell repertoires in COVID-19. Using immunoSEQ multiplex PCR, the repertoire was profiled, and TCRdb retains in-frame clones only, with some absent. This sample carries some 300,000 clones, around 88% of them seen once, and the ten largest clones take just under 7%. Sequences were obtained from peripheral blood. These receptors came from a woman younger than 45 who had recovered from COVID-19.

V usage is TRBV6-5 and J usage is TRBJ1-5, with a possible D match to TRBD1 (5 bases). The V and J ends lost 5 bases and 6 bases respectively, with 14 bases between them. CDR3 length: 14 amino acids. The V gene's germline CDR1 is MNHEY and CDR2 SVGAGI. The CDR3 sequence is CASSRDSAGQPQHF. In DNA, the CDR3 is TGTGCCAGCAGTAGAGACAGTGCTGGTCAGCCCCAGCATTTT.

The CDR3 is CASSKQTGNLETQYF. CDR3 coding DNA: TGCGCCAGCAGCAAACAGACAGGGAATTTAGAGACCCAGTACTTC. V is TRBV5-1 and J is TRBJ2-5; TRBD1 agrees at 7 bases. Germline loops: CDR1 SGHRS, CDR2 YFSETQ. The CDR3 runs 15 residues. The J segment lost 4 bases and the V segment lost 4 bases, leaving 10 bases of the junction unmatched. The complete variable domain, with remaining parts taken from reference TRBV5-1 and TRBJ2-5, reads KAGVTQTPRYLIKTRGQQVTLSCSPISGHRSVSWYQQTPGQGLQFLFEYFSETQRNKGNFPGRFSGRQFSNSRSEMNVSTLELGDSALYLCASSKQTGNLETQYFGPGTRLLVL.

V usage is TRBV28 and J usage is TRBJ2-3; 10 nucleotides agree with TRBD2. Trimming took 3 bases from V and 3 from J; bases not matched to a gene: 3. This CDR3 has 15 residues. The V gene's germline CDR1 is MDHEN and CDR2 SYDVKM. The CDR3: CASSFPAGGTDTQYF. The CDR3 DNA is TGTGCCAGCAGTTTCCCAGCGGGGGGGACAGATACGCAGTATTTT.

The chain joins TRBV28 to TRBJ1-1; D gene unclear. CDR1 and CDR2 (germline): MDHEN, SYDVKM. V lost 2 bases and J lost 4, with 8 bases in between. There are 13 residues in the CDR3. In nucleotides, the CDR3 is TGTGCCAGCAGTTTAGTCCAGTCCACTGAAGCTTTCTTT. Residues: CASSLVQSTEAFF. Filled out from reference TRBV28 and TRBJ1-1, the complete variable domain reads DVKVTQSSRYLVKRTGEKVFLECVQDMDHENMFWYRQDPGLGLRLIYFSYDVKMKEKGDIPEGYSVSREKKERFSLILESASTNQTSMYLCASSLVQSTEAFFGQGTRLTVV.

The chain joins TRBV3-1 (or the pseudogene TRBV3-2) to TRBJ1-5; 9 bases are a match to TRBD1. CDR3 length: 21 residues. The germline V gene encodes CDR1 LGHDT and CDR2 YNNKEL (reference sequence). The junction had 16 bases not matched to a gene; V was cut back by 1 base and J by 0 bases. CDR3 protein: CASSQAPPRRDRDDSNQPQHF. CDR3 DNA sequence: TGTGCCAGCAGCCAAGCGCCCCCTCGACGGGACAGGGATGATAGCAATCAGCCCCAGCATTTT.

The V and J genes are TRBV4-2 and TRBJ2-1, with TRBD2 identical over 11 bases. Losses at the gene ends were 0 bases for V and 4 bases for J; bases not matched to a gene: 2. The CDR3 covers 16 residues. Germline V CDR1 and CDR2: LGHNA, YNFKEQ. In nucleotides, the CDR3 is TGTGCCAGCAGCCAAGAGGGACTAGCGGCGTACAATGAGCAGTTCTTC. Protein product: CASSQEGLAAYNEQFF.

The V and J genes are TRBV25-1 and TRBJ1-1; 7 bases agree with TRBD1. J gave up 5 bases and V 6 bases, and 6 bases lay outside the gene matches. CDR1 and CDR2 from the germline V gene are MGHDK and SYGVNS. The CDR3 length is 13 residues. The CDR3 coding sequence is TGTGCCAGCAGAAGGGGGCGAGAAACTGAAGCTTTCTTT. Encoded protein: CASRRGRETEAFF. The entire variable domain, with the rest obtained from reference TRBV25-1 and TRBJ1-1, is as follows: EADIYQTPRYLVIGTGKKITLECSQTMGHDKMYWYQQDPGMELHLIHYSYGVNSTEKGDLSSESTVSRIRTEHFPLTLESARPSHTSQYLCASRRGRETEAFFGQGTRLTVV.

This chain uses TRBV3-1 (or the pseudogene TRBV3-2) with TRBJ1-2; D uncertain. This CDR3 is built from 15 residues. The germline gives CDR1 LGHDT, CDR2 YNNKEL (reference sequence). The germline V and J ends were trimmed by 1 base and 4 bases, with 13 bases remaining between them. CDR3 residues: CASSQGRTAGYGYTF. In DNA form, the CDR3 reads TGTGCCAGCAGCCAAGGCAGGACGGCGGGCTATGGCTACACCTTC.

This clone appeared once. The rearrangement joins TRBV5-1 to TRBJ2-6, with D unclear. The CDR3 loop spans 17 amino acids. CDR1 and CDR2 from the germline V gene are SGHRS and YFSETQ. V dropped 0 bases and J dropped 0 bases, with 10 bases sitting between them. CDR3 sequence (DNA): TGCGCCAGCAGCTTGGACAGTTCCATCTCTGGGGCCAACGTCCTGACTTTC. Its protein product is CASSLDSSISGANVLTF.

In this sample, this clone turned up a few times. The rearrangement links TRBV20-1 to TRBJ2-3; the D gene is possibly TRBD2 (6 bases). The CDR3 is 15 amino acids. The germline CDR1 and CDR2 sequences are DFQATT and SNEGSKA (reference sequence). Trimming left V 3 bases short and J 3 bases short, with 16 bases between. CDR3 in amino acids: CSASKGGAGTDTQYF. The CDR3 DNA reads as TGCAGTGCTAGTAAAGGCGGGGCGGGAACAGATACGCAGTATTTT.

The V call is TRBV28, the J call TRBJ1-2, with 8 bases aligning to TRBD1. The CDR3 has 13 amino acids. Losses at the gene ends were 9 bases for V and 4 bases for J; bases not matched to a gene: 7. CDR1 and CDR2 (germline): MDHEN, SYDVKM. DNA for the CDR3: TGTGCCAGTACCCGACAGGGGACCTATGGCTACACCTTC. Translated, it gives CASTRQGTYGYTF.

The rearrangement uses TRBV29-1 and TRBJ2-3; D not certain. V shed 7 bases and J shed 4 bases, with 24 bases lying between them. There are 16 residues in the CDR3. The germline CDR1 and CDR2 sequences are SQVTM and ANQGSEA. CDR3 nucleotide sequence: TGCAGCGCGCGCCCTAGTTCCCCAGACTTCTCAGATACGCAGTATTTT. The encoded protein is CSARPSSPDFSDTQYF.

This chain joins TRBV2 and TRBJ2-2, with TRBD2 matching 7 bases. Germline CDR1 reads SNHLY; CDR2 reads FYNNEI. The CDR3 totals 12 residues. J gave up 7 bases and V 6 bases, and 2 bases lay outside the gene matches. The CDR3 DNA is TGTGCCAGCAGGGTAGCGGGCGGGGAGCTGTTTTTT. Its translation is CASRVAGGELFF.

The chain employs TRBV5-3 and TRBJ1-1; TRBD1 is a possible D gene (6 bases). TRBV5-3 is an ORF for which the function is uncertain. This CDR3 spans 16 amino acids. V was trimmed by 0 bases and J by 5 bases, leaving 17 bases between them. The CDR3 protein is CARSLVGGPRGTEAFF. The CDR3 nucleotides read TGTGCCAGAAGCTTGGTTGGGGGCCCGAGGGGGACTGAAGCTTTCTTT.

The chain carries TRBV4-2 and TRBJ1-2; 8 bases line up with TRBD1. The CDR3 spans 15 residues. With V trimmed by 5 bases and J by 7 bases, 12 bases remained unmatched. Germline V gives CDR1 LGHNA, CDR2 YNFKEQ. CDR3 nucleotides: TGTGCCAGCAGCGCTACGACAGGGGTATTCGCTGGCTACACCTTC. This translates into CASSATTGVFAGYTF.

The chain recombines TRBV4-1 with TRBJ1-6; 9 bases map to TRBD1. The CDR3 is 16 residues long. The ends lost 3 bases at V and 7 bases at J; junction bases unmatched: 7. Germline V CDR1 and CDR2: MGHRA, YSYEKL. The CDR3 sequence: CASSHPDRGRNSPLHF. DNA for the CDR3: TGCGCCAGCAGCCACCCCGACAGGGGGAGGAATTCACCCCTCCACTTT.

This sequence joins TRBV2 and TRBJ1-6; weak D call: TRBD1 (6 bases). V was shortened by 6 bases and J by 6 bases, with 15 bases between the two germline ends. Germline V gives CDR1 SNHLY, CDR2 FYNNEI. The CDR3 length is 15 residues. CDR3 DNA sequence: TGTGCCAGCAGCCTGACTGGACAGATTAATTCACCCCTCCACTTT. This gives the protein CASSLTGQINSPLHF.

This clone was found once. This rearrangement joins TRBV7-9 to TRBJ1-1, with unresolved D. Trimming stripped 1 base from V and 5 bases from J, with 8 bases between. This CDR3 has 13 residues. Germline lookup yields CDR1 SEHNR and CDR2 FQNEAQ (reference sequence). CDR3 in amino acids: CASSLESHTEAFF. As DNA, the CDR3 is TGTGCCAGCAGCTTAGAGAGTCATACTGAAGCTTTCTTT. Looking up the rest from reference TRBV7-9 and TRBJ1-1 gives the full variable domain: DTGVSQNPRHKITKRGQNVTFRCDPISEHNRLYWYRQTLGQGPEFLTYFQNEAQLEKSRLLSDRFSAERPKGSFSTLEIQRTEQGDSAMYLCASSLESHTEAFFGQGTRLTVV.

The gene calls are TRBV9 and TRBJ2-7; 7 nucleotides line up with TRBD1. The CDR3 contains 14 residues. With V trimmed by 4 bases and J by 5 bases, 9 bases remained unmatched. Per the germline V gene, CDR1 is SGDLS and CDR2 is YYNGEE. CDR3 sequence reads: CASSNPGTVHEQYF. As DNA, the CDR3 is TGTGCCAGCAGCAACCCTGGGACAGTCCACGAGCAGTACTTC.

The rearrangement uses TRBV5-1 and TRBJ2-5; D possibly corresponds to TRBD1 (5 bases). Germline V gene lookup returns CDR1 SGHRS and CDR2 YFSETQ. CDR3 size: 15 residues. V shed 4 bases and J shed 1 base, with 14 bases lying between them. CDR3 nucleotides: TGCGCCAGCAGCAGGGGTGGAACAGCCCAAGAGACCCAGTACTTC. Residues: CASSRGGTAQETQYF.

The chain combines TRBV4-3 with TRBJ2-2, with 7 positions matching TRBD2. The length of the CDR3 is 17 residues. Trimming removed 0 bases from V and 4 bases from J; junction bases left unmatched: 8. CDR1 is LGHNA and CDR2 is YSLEER in the germline V gene. This chain's CDR3 is CASSQEGGTPVTGELFF. CDR3 in DNA: TGCGCCAGCAGCCAAGAGGGGGGGACGCCGGTCACCGGGGAGCTGTTTTTT.

The chain carries TRBV28 and TRBJ1-2, with D unclear. From germline, CDR1 is MDHEN and CDR2 SYDVKM. Between the trimmed V and J ends, which lost 7 bases and 8 bases, there was a span of 14 bases. The CDR3 has 12 residues. CDR3 coding DNA: TGTGCCAGCATGATAGCCGAGGGAGGCTACACCTTC. This sequence encodes CASMIAEGGYTF.

V is TRBV10-3 and J is TRBJ1-5, with D perhaps matching TRBD1 (5 bases). Trimming took 9 bases from V and 6 from J, leaving 15 bases between them. CDR1 and CDR2 (germline): ENHRY, SYGVKD. CDR3 size: 13 residues. Here the CDR3 reads CAMGPRAGQPQHF. CDR3 in DNA: TGTGCCATGGGGCCCCGGGCTGGTCAGCCCCAGCATTTT.

This clone was picked up one time. This sequence joins TRBV21-1 and TRBJ2-5; TRBD1 is taken as the D call from the table, unchecked against the DNA. TRBV21-1 is listed as a pseudogene. This CDR3 region has 15 residues. The CDR3 bases are TGTGCCAGCAGCTCTGAGACAGGGGATTTAGAGACCCAGTACTTC. The encoded protein is CASSSETGDLETQYF.

V usage is TRBV28 and J usage is TRBJ1-3, with TRBD1 matching 8 bases. Per the germline V gene, CDR1 is MDHEN and CDR2 is SYDVKM. This CDR3 comprises 16 residues. The ends lost 5 bases at V and 0 bases at J; junction bases unmatched: 6. In nucleotides, the CDR3 is TGTGCCAGCAGTATAGGGACAGGACTCTCTGGAAACACCATATATTTT. Amino acid sequence: CASSIGTGLSGNTIYF. Full variable domain (remainder filled in from reference TRBV28 and TRBJ1-3): DVKVTQSSRYLVKRTGEKVFLECVQDMDHENMFWYRQDPGLGLRLIYFSYDVKMKEKGDIPEGYSVSREKKERFSLILESASTNQTSMYLCASSIGTGLSGNTIYFGEGSWLTVV.

The genes are TRBV4-1 and TRBJ1-5; a possible D gene is TRBD1 (6 bases). The V gene lost 2 bases and the J gene lost 1 base, with 9 bases spanning the gap. The CDR3 extends over 15 amino acids. The germline V gene encodes CDR1 MGHRA and CDR2 YSYEKL. The CDR3: CASSQLGGSNQPQHF. The CDR3 region has the DNA TGCGCCAGCAGCCAATTAGGGGGAAGCAATCAGCCCCAGCATTTT.

This sequence joins TRBV29-1 and TRBJ2-6; 8 nucleotides line up with TRBD1. Unmatched junction bases numbered 17, after V lost 4 bases and J lost 0 bases. CDR1 SQVTM and CDR2 ANQGSEA come from the germline V gene. This CDR3 is 20 amino acids long. The CDR3 is CSVGEDRYGTGPSGANVLTF. The CDR3, as DNA: TGCAGCGTTGGAGAAGATAGATATGGGACAGGCCCCTCTGGGGCCAACGTCCTGACTTTC.

The V and J genes are TRBV5-6 and TRBJ2-7, with a weak D call TRBD1 (8 bases). CDR3 size: 15 residues. V was cut by 5 bases and J by 4 bases, with 19 bases left in between. Germline values: CDR1 SGHDT, CDR2 YYEEEE. CDR3 sequence: CASSPQQGGRYEQYF. The CDR3, as DNA: TGTGCCAGCAGTCCGCAACAGGGGGGGAGGTACGAGCAGTACTTC.

This clone has a single count. The V and J genes are TRBV19 and TRBJ2-2; D is possibly TRBD2 (6 bases). The germline V and J ends were trimmed by 11 bases and 6 bases, with 10 bases remaining between them. This CDR3 comprises 11 residues. Germline CDR1 and CDR2: LNHDA and SQIVND (reference sequence). CDR3 sequence (DNA): TGTGCCGCGGGGTCGGCCGGGGAGCTGTTTTTT. Translation gives CAAGSAGELFF.

V is TRBV3-1 (or the pseudogene TRBV3-2) and J is TRBJ2-3; perhaps TRBD2 as D (5 bases). Germline V gene lookup returns CDR1 LGHDT and CDR2 YNNKEL (reference sequence). With 5 bases removed from V and 2 bases from J, the gap between germline ends came to 11 bases. This CDR3 is built from 14 residues. The CDR3 loop reads CASSNRGDTDTQYF. CDR3 bases: TGTGCCAGCAGCAACCGGGGTGACACAGATACGCAGTATTTT.

V usage is TRBV19 and J usage is TRBJ1-1, with a weak D call TRBD1 (5 bases). The V end was cut by 7 bases, the J end by 0 bases, with 18 bases between. The CDR3 is 16 amino acids. CDR1 is LNHDA, CDR2 SQIVND, per germline (reference sequence). The CDR3 DNA reads as TGTGCCAGTATAGACTCTGACAGTACCATGAACACTGAAGCTTTCTTT. This codes for CASIDSDSTMNTEAFF.

V and J are TRBV30 and TRBJ1-3; tentative D call: TRBD1 (5 bases). Trimming took 0 bases from V and 5 from J, leaving 8 bases between them. The CDR3 is made up of 13 amino acids. Germline loops: CDR1 GTSNPN, CDR2 SVGIG (reference sequence). The CDR3: CAWSVGARNTIYF. The CDR3 DNA is TGTGCCTGGAGTGTAGGGGCCAGAAACACCATATATTTT.